These 26 T cell receptor beta chains share one sample of origin, sequenced in a study of blood T cell repertoires in COVID-19. The table came from immunoSEQ multiplex PCR; TCRdb's copy has only in-frame clones and leaves some out. The sample lists more than 200,000 clones, about nine tenths seen once, with roughly 6.7% in the top ten. Source material: peripheral blood. These receptor sequences come from a woman in her twenties or thirties with COVID-19, enrolled during active disease.

CDR3 loop: CATSRRGGTGGWNTEAFF. DNA of the CDR3: TGTGCCACCAGCAGACGCGGAGGGACAGGGGGCTGGAACACTGAAGCTTTCTTT. The rearrangement links TRBV15 to TRBJ1-1; 12 bases are a match to TRBD1. The V gene end was trimmed by 2 bases and the J gene end by 1 base; junction bases not matched to a gene: 8. CDR1 and CDR2 from the germline V gene are LNHNV and YYDKDF (reference sequence). The CDR3 has 18 residues. Full variable domain (outside the CDR3, taken from reference TRBV15 and TRBJ1-1): DAMVIQNPRYQVTQFGKPVTLSCSQTLNHNVMYWYQQKSSQAPKLLFHYYDKDFNNEADTPDNFQSRRPNTSFCFLDIRSPGLGDTAMYLCATSRRGGTGGWNTEAFFGQGTRLTVV.

Of note for this clone: Other nucleotide sequences from this sample produce the same CDR3. This sequence joins TRBV11-2 and TRBJ2-3, with D hard to call. Trimming cost V 5 bases and J 0 bases, with 6 bases left between them. Germline-derived CDR1 and CDR2 are SGHAT and FQNNGV. The CDR3 runs to 13 residues. In DNA, the CDR3 is TGTGCCAGCAGCCTCCCTAGCACAGATACGCAGTATTTT. Protein: CASSLPSTDTQYF.

The chain uses TRBV19 and TRBJ1-1; 9 nucleotides match TRBD1. The CDR3 contains 18 residues. Germline trimming cut 3 bases from V and 1 base from J; bases unmatched to any gene: 12. The germline V gene has CDR1 LNHDA and CDR2 SQIVND (reference sequence). The CDR3 loop is CASSMGVGTGQRNTEAFF. In DNA, the CDR3 is TGTGCCAGTAGTATGGGGGTGGGGACAGGGCAAAGGAACACTGAAGCTTTCTTT.

The J gene is TRBJ1-5, the V gene TRBV6-2 or TRBV6-3, with D possibly being TRBD1 (6 bases). The CDR3 has 14 amino acids. Trimming removed 5 bases at V and 3 bases at J, with 11 bases between. CDR1 and CDR2 from the germline V gene are MNHEY and SVGEGT. CDR3 nucleotide sequence: TGTGCCAGCAGTCAGGACAGATTCAATCAGCCCCAGCATTTT. As protein: CASSQDRFNQPQHF.

The chain employs TRBV7-9 and TRBJ1-2; 9 positions match TRBD1. Germline assignment: CDR1 SEHNR and CDR2 FQNEAQ (reference sequence). Trimming at V came to 1 base and at J to 4 bases, leaving 4 bases not matched to a gene. The CDR3 is made up of 15 amino acids. CDR3 region: CASSLEEGQGYGYTF. The CDR3 nucleotides read TGTGCCAGCAGCTTAGAGGAGGGACAGGGCTATGGCTACACCTTC.

This clone came up once. The chain carries TRBV5-1 and TRBJ2-1; no firm D call. Trimming cost V 4 bases and J 2 bases, with 4 bases left between them. This CDR3 contains 12 residues. From germline, CDR1 is SGHRS and CDR2 YFSETQ. The DNA of the CDR3 is TGCGCCAGCAGCACAGCCTACAATGAGCAGTTCTTC. Translated: CASSTAYNEQFF.

The chain carries TRBV19 and TRBJ1-1; D is possibly TRBD1 (5 bases). Trimming removed 2 bases from V and 8 bases from J, with 6 bases in between. Germline V lookup: CDR1 LNHDA, CDR2 SQIVND (reference sequence). This CDR3 spans 11 amino acids. The CDR3 reads CASSINREAFF. The CDR3 DNA sequence: TGTGCCAGTAGTATAAACAGGGAAGCTTTCTTT.

The gene calls are TRBV18 and TRBJ2-1, with 10 bases matching TRBD1. With V trimmed by 3 bases and J by 3 bases, 5 bases remained unmatched. The CDR3 loop spans 16 amino acids. Germline CDR1 KGHSH, CDR2 LQKENI. The CDR3 DNA sequence: TGTGCCAGCTCACCTACCCGGGACAGGGGCTACAATGAGCAGTTCTTC. Encoded protein: CASSPTRDRGYNEQFF.

The chain has TRBV5-4 and TRBJ1-1; D is ambiguous. Deletions cut 0 bases from V and 2 bases from J, with 8 bases between. Germline V CDR1 and CDR2: SGHNT, YYREEE (reference sequence). CDR3 size: 14 residues. CDR3 in DNA: TGTGCCAGCAGCTTGGGTAGTGGTAACACTGAAGCTTTCTTT. Protein sequence: CASSLGSGNTEAFF.

The chain couples TRBV12-5 to TRBJ2-1; tentative D call: TRBD1 (5 bases). The CDR3 has 15 residues. The V and J ends lost 0 bases and 8 bases respectively, with 14 bases between them. Germline V CDR1 and CDR2: LGHNT, FRNRAP. CDR3 in amino acids: CASGLVQGATDEQFF. As DNA, the CDR3 is TGTGCTAGTGGTTTGGTACAAGGGGCCACGGATGAGCAGTTCTTC.

CDR3 nucleotide sequence: TGTGCCAGCAGCTTAGTGTCCACTAGCGCGGAGACCCAGTACTTC. Its translation is CASSLVSTSAETQYF. This chain uses TRBV7-2 with TRBJ2-5; 7 bases line up with TRBD2. Unmatched junction bases numbered 7, after V lost 1 base and J lost 5 bases. The CDR3 loop spans 15 amino acids. The germline gives CDR1 SGHTA, CDR2 FQGNSA.

This rearrangement joins TRBV9 to TRBJ2-1; 7 bases line up with TRBD2. Unmatched junction bases numbered 0, after V lost 0 bases and J lost 0 bases. Germline assignment: CDR1 SGDLS and CDR2 YYNGEE. The CDR3 sequence is 15 residues long. The CDR3, as DNA: TGTGCCAGCAGCGTAGCGGGGGGCTCCTACAATGAGCAGTTCTTC. This sequence encodes CASSVAGGSYNEQFF.

This sequence joins TRBV28 and TRBJ2-1; 12 nucleotides match TRBD1. The V and J ends lost 4 bases and 7 bases, in that order; junction bases with no gene match: 17. Germline V gene sequence: CDR1 MDHEN, CDR2 SYDVKM. CDR3 length: 19 amino acids. DNA for the CDR3: TGTGCCAGCAGTTCCTTTAGGGTCATCCCGGGACAGGGGGCGAATGAGCAGTTCTTC. It is translated as CASSSFRVIPGQGANEQFF.

The gene calls are TRBV29-1 and TRBJ2-3, with 7 positions matching TRBD1. CDR1 is SQVTM and CDR2 is ANQGSEA in the germline V gene. Trimming removed 1 base from V and 2 bases from J; junction bases left unmatched: 6. There are 15 residues in the CDR3. CDR3 region: CSVEADRAATDTQYF. In DNA form, the CDR3 reads TGCAGCGTTGAAGCCGACAGGGCTGCCACAGATACGCAGTATTTT.

The chain employs TRBV18 and TRBJ1-1; 7 positions match TRBD1. Germline CDR1 and CDR2: KGHSH and LQKENI. The CDR3 runs to 14 residues. J lost 6 bases, V lost 6 bases, and 10 bases had no gene match. The DNA for the CDR3 is TGTGCCAGCTCGCCCCAGGAGGGGGCGGCTGAAGCTTTCTTT. It translates to CASSPQEGAAEAFF.

The table lists this clone with a count of one. This CDR3 reads CASSGGLAGFYNEQFF. In nucleotides, the CDR3 is TGTGCCAGCAGCGGGGGACTAGCGGGGTTCTACAATGAGCAGTTCTTC. The chain combines TRBV9 with TRBJ2-1, with 13 bases identical to TRBD2. Germline CDR1 reads SGDLS; CDR2 reads YYNGEE. The CDR3 loop spans 16 amino acids. Trimming took 3 bases from V and 3 from J; bases not matched to a gene: 3.

The chain has TRBV28 and TRBJ2-5, with 12 bases matching TRBD2. CDR3 length: 14 amino acids. Germline CDR1 and CDR2: MDHEN and SYDVKM. The V gene end was trimmed by 6 bases and the J gene end by 4 bases; junction bases not matched to a gene: 3. The CDR3 region has the DNA TGTGCCAGCAGCCCTAGCGGGGGGGTAGAGACCCAGTACTTC. Encoded protein: CASSPSGGVETQYF.

The genes are TRBV6-6 and TRBJ2-5; 10 bases fit TRBD2. The trim removed 8 bases at V and 5 bases at J, leaving 17 bases unmatched. Per the germline V gene, CDR1 is MNHNY and CDR2 is SVGAGI (reference sequence). This CDR3 is built from 17 residues. The CDR3: CASGRGVSGGPLETQYF. The CDR3 DNA sequence: TGTGCCAGCGGTCGAGGAGTTAGCGGGGGGCCTCTGGAGACCCAGTACTTC.

The chain uses TRBV6-2 or TRBV6-3 and TRBJ2-3, with 7 bases fitting TRBD2. The J segment lost 0 bases and the V segment lost 2 bases, leaving 8 bases of the junction unmatched. Germline V lookup: CDR1 MNHEY, CDR2 SVGEGT. This CDR3 contains 17 residues. CDR3 region: CASSYPRLAQSTDTQYF. DNA for the CDR3: TGTGCCAGCAGTTACCCCCGACTAGCCCAGAGCACAGATACGCAGTATTTT.

The chain employs TRBV5-4 and TRBJ1-3; maybe TRBD1 (6 bases). The V gene's germline CDR1 is SGHNT and CDR2 YYREEE (reference sequence). The CDR3 spans 17 residues. V lost 0 bases to trimming and J lost 2 bases, with 15 bases between them. The CDR3 sequence: CASSLAGGRGAGNTIYF. For the CDR3, the DNA is TGTGCCAGCAGCTTGGCGGGGGGCCGAGGGGCTGGAAACACCATATATTTT.

The J gene is TRBJ2-3, the V gene TRBV11-2; 7 bases agree with TRBD1. The V gene's germline CDR1 is SGHAT and CDR2 FQNNGV. V shed 8 bases, J shed 2 bases, and the junction held 13 bases outside the gene matches. The CDR3 consists of 16 residues. The CDR3 bases are TGTGCCAGCGGCCTACAGGGGCTCACAACCACAGATACGCAGTATTTT. Its translation: CASGLQGLTTTDTQYF.

J is TRBJ2-1 and V is TRBV11-2; D is uncertain. Trimming left V 2 bases short and J 11 bases short, with 10 bases between. The CDR3 has 12 residues. The germline gives CDR1 SGHAT, CDR2 FQNNGV. CDR3 nucleotides: TGTGCCAGCAGCTTAATAGAATCTAAGCAGTTCTTC. It yields the protein CASSLIESKQFF.

This clone was seen more than once but under ten times. The J gene is TRBJ1-6, the V gene TRBV2; 7 nucleotides align to TRBD1. This CDR3 comprises 14 residues. Per germline, CDR1 SNHLY and CDR2 FYNNEI. Germline trimming cut 6 bases from V and 7 bases from J; bases unmatched to any gene: 6. CDR3 sequence: CASRPTQGNSPLHF. CDR3 nucleotides: TGTGCCAGCAGGCCCACACAGGGGAATTCACCCCTCCACTTT.

The chain uses TRBV19 and TRBJ2-2; 7 bases map to TRBD2. The CDR3 runs 12 residues. Germline V gene data show CDR1 as LNHDA and CDR2 as SQIVND (reference sequence). The CDR3: CAGGSYTGELFF. The CDR3 region has the DNA TGTGCGGGGGGGAGCTACACCGGGGAGCTGTTTTTT.

V and J are TRBV15 and TRBJ1-6; possible D gene TRBD1, 6 bases. Trimming took off 0 bases at V and 9 bases at J, with 9 bases between the two ends. Germline V lookup: CDR1 LNHNV, CDR2 YYDKDF (reference sequence). This CDR3 is 14 amino acids long. The CDR3 DNA reads as TGTGCCACCAGCAGAGACAGGGGTGGTTCACCCCTCCACTTT. Its protein is CATSRDRGGSPLHF.

This chain links TRBV28 with TRBJ1-1; tentatively, D is TRBD1 (6 bases). Germline loops: CDR1 MDHEN, CDR2 SYDVKM. V was pared by 2 bases and J by 8 bases, with 9 bases between. The CDR3 is 12 residues long. CDR3 nucleotides: TGTGCCAGCAGTTTAACAGGGAGAGAAGCTTTCTTT. It specifies CASSLTGREAFF. The variable domain in full, completed from reference TRBV28 and TRBJ1-1, reads DVKVTQSSRYLVKRTGEKVFLECVQDMDHENMFWYRQDPGLGLRLIYFSYDVKMKEKGDIPEGYSVSREKKERFSLILESASTNQTSMYLCASSLTGREAFFGQGTRLTVV.